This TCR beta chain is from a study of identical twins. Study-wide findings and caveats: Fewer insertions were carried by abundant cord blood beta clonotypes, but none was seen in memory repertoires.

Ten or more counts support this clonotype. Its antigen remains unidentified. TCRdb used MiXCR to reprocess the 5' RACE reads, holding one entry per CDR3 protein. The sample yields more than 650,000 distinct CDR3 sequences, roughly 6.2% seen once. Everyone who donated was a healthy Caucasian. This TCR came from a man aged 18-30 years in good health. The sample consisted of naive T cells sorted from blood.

For the CDR3, the DNA is TGTGCCAGCAGTTTATCCAGGGTAACGTCGGAAGCTTTCTTT. Translating gives CASSLSRVTSEAFF. The chain combines TRBV12-3 or TRBV12-4 with TRBJ1-1, with D possibly TRBD1 on 5 matching bases. This CDR3 has 14 amino acids. Trimming cost V 2 bases and J 8 bases, with 15 bases left between them.